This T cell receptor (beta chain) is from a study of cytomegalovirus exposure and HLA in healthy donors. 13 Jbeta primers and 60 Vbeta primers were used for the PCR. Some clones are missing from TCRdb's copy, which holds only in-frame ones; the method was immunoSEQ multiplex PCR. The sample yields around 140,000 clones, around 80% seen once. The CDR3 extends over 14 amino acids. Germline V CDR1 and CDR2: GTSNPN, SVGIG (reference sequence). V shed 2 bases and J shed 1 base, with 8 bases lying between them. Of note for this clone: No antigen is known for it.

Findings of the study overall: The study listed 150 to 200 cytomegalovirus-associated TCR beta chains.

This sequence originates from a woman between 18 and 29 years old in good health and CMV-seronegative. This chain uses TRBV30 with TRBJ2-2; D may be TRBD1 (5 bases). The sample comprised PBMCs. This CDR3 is CAWSRGQNTGELFF. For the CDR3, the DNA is TGTGCCTGGAGTAGGGGCCAGAACACCGGGGAGCTGTTTTTT. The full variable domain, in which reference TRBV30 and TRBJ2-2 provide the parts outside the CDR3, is SQTIHQWPATLVQPVGSPLSLECTVEGTSNPNLYWYRQAAGRGLQLLFYSVGIGQISSEVPQNLSASRPQDRQFILSSKKLLLSDSGFYLCAWSRGQNTGELFFGEGSRLTVL.